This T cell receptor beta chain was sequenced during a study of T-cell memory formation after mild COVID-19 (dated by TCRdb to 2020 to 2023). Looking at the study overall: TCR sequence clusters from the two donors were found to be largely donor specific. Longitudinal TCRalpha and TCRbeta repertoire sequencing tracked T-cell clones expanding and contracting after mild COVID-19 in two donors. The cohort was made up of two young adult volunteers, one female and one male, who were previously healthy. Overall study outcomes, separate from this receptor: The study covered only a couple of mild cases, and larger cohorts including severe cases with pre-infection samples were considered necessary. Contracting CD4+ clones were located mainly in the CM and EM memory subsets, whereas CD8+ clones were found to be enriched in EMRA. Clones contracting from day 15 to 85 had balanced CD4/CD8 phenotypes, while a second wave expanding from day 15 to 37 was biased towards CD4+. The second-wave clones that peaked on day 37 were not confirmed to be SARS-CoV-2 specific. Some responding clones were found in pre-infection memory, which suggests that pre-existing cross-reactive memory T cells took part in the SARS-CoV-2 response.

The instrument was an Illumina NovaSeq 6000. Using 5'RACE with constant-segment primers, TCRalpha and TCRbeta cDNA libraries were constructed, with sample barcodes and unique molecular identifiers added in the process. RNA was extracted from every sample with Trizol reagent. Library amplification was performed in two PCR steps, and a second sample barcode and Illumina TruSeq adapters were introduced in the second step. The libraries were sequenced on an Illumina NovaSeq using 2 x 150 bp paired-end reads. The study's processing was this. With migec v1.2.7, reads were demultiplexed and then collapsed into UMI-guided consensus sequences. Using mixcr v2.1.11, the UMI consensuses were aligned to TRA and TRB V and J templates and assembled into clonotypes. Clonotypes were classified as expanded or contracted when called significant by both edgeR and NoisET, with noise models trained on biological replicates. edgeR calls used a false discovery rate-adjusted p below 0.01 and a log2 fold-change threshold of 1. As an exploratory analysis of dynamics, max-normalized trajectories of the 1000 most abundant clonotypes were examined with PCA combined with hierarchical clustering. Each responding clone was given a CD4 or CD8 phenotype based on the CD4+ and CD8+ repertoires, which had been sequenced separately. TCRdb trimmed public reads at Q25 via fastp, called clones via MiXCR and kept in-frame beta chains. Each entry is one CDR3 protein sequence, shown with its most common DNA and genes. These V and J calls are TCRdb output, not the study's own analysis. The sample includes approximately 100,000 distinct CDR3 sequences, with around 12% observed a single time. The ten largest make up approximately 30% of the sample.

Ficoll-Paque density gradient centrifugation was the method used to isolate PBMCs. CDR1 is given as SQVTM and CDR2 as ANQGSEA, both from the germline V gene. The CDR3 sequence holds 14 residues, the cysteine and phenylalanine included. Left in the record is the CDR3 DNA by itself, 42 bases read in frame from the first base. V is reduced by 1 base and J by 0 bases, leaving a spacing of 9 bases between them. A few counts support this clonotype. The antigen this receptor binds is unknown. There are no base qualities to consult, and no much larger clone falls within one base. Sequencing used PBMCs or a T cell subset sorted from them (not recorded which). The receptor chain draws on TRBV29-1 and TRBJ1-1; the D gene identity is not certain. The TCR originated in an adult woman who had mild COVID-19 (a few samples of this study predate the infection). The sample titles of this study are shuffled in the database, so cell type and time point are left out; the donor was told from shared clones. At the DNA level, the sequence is TGCAGCGTTGAAGCGGACGGAGTGAACACTGAAGCTTTCTTT. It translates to CSVEADGVNTEAFF.